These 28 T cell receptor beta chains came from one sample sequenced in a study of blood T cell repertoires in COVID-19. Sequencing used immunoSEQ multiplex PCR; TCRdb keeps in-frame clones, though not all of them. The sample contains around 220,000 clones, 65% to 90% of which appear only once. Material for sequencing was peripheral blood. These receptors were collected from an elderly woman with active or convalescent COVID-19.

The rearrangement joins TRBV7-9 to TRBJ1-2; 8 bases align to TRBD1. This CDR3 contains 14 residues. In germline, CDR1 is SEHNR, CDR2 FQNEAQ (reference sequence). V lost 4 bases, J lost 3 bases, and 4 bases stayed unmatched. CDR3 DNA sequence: TGTGCCAGCAGCTCCGGACAGGGATACTATGGCTACACCTTC. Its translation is CASSSGQGYYGYTF.

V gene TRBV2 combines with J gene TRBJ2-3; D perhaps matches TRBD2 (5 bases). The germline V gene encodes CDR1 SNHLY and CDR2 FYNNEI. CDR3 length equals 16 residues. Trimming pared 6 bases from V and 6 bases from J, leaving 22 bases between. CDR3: CASSDTGRALSDTQYF. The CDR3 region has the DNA TGTGCCAGCAGCGACACCGGGCGGGCCCTTTCTGATACGCAGTATTTT. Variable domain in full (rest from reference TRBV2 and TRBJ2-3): EPEVTQTPSHQVTQMGQEVILRCVPISNHLYFYWYRQILGQKVEFLVSFYNNEISEKSEIFDDQFSVERPDGSNFTLKIRSTKLEDSAMYFCASSDTGRALSDTQYFGPGTRLTVL.

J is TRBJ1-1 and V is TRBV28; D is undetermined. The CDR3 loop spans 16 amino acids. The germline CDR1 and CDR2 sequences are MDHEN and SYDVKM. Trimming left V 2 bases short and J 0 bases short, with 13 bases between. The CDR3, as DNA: TGTGCCAGCAGTTTAGGGTTGGGCAGGATGAACACTGAAGCTTTCTTT. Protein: CASSLGLGRMNTEAFF.

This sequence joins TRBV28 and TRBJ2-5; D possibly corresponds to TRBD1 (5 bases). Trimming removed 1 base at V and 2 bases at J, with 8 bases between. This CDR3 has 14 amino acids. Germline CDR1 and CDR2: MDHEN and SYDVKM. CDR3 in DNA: TGTGCCAGCAGTTTATACCCAGGGCAAGAGACCCAGTACTTC. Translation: CASSLYPGQETQYF.

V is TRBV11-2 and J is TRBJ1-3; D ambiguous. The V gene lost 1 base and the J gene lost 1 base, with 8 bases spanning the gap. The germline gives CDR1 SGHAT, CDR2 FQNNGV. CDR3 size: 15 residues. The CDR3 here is CASSLGWESGNTIYF. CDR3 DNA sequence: TGTGCCAGCAGCTTAGGTTGGGAGTCTGGAAACACCATATATTTT.

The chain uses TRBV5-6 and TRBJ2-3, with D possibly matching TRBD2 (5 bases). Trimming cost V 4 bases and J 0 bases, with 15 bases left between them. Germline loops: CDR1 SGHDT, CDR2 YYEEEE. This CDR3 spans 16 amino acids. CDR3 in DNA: TGTGCCAGCAGCCGTACGAACGGAGGAAGCACAGATACGCAGTATTTT. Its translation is CASSRTNGGSTDTQYF. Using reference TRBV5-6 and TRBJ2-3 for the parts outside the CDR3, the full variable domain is DAGVTQSPTHLIKTRGQQVTLRCSPKSGHDTVSWYQQALGQGPQFIFQYYEEEERQRGNFPDRFSGHQFPNYSSELNVNALLLGDSALYLCASSRTNGGSTDTQYFGPGTRLTVL.

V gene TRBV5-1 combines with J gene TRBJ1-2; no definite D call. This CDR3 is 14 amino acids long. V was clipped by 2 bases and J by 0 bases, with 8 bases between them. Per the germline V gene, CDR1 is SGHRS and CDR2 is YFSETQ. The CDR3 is CASSFAGSNYGYTF. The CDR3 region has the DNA TGCGCCAGCAGCTTTGCGGGGTCTAACTATGGCTACACCTTC.

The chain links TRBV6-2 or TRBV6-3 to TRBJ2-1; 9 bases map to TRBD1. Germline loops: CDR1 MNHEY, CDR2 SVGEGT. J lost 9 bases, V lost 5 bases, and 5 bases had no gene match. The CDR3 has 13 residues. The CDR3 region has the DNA TGTGCCAGCAGTGGCAACAGGGGGCGTGAGCAGTTCTTC. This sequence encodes CASSGNRGREQFF.

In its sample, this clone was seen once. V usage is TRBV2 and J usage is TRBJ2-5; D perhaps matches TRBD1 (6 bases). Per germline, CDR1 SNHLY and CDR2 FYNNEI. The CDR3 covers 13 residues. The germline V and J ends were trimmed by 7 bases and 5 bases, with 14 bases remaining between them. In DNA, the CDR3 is TGTGCCAGCAACGGCCAGGGGCTGGAGACCCAGTACTTC. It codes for CASNGQGLETQYF.

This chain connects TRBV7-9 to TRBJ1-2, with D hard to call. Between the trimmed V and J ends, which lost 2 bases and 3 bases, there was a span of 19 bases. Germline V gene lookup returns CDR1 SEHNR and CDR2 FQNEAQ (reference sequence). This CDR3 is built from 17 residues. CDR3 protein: CASSLWGREVLDYGYTF. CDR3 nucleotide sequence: TGTGCCAGCAGCTTATGGGGTCGGGAGGTCCTGGACTATGGCTACACCTTC.

CDR3 protein: CSASLAKSQETQYF. CDR3 nucleotides: TGCAGTGCTAGTTTAGCAAAATCACAAGAGACCCAGTACTTC. V usage is TRBV20-1 and J usage is TRBJ2-5; no clear D gene. The germline gives CDR1 DFQATT, CDR2 SNEGSKA (reference sequence). There are 14 residues in the CDR3. The V gene lost 3 bases and the J gene lost 2 bases, with 13 bases spanning the gap.

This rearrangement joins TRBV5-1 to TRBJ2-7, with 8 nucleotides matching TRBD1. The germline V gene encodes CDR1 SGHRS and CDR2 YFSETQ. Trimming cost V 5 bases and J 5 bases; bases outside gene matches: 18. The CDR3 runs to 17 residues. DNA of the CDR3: TGCGCCAGCAGAGGTTCGGACTACGGGACAGGTCTCGACGAGCAGTACTTC. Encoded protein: CASRGSDYGTGLDEQYF.

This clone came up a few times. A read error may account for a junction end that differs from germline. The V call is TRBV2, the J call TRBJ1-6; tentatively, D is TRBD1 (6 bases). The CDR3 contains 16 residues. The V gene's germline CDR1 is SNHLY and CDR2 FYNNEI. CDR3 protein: CASGVSSGTPNSPLHF. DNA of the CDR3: TGTGCCAGCGGAGTGAGTAGCGGGACACCCAATTCCCCCCTCCACTTT. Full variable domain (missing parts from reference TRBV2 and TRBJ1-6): EPEVTQTPSHQVTQMGQEVILRCVPISNHLYFYWYRQILGQKVEFLVSFYNNEISEKSEIFDDQFSVERPDGSNFTLKIRSTKLEDSAMYFCASGVSSGTPNSPLHFGNGTRLTVT.

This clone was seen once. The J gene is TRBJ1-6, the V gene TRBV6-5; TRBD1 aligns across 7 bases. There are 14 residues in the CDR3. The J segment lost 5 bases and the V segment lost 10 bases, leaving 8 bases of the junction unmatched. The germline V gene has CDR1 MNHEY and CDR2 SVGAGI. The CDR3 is CATRLGQNNSPLHF. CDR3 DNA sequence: TGTGCCACCAGACTGGGACAGAATAATTCACCCCTCCACTTT.

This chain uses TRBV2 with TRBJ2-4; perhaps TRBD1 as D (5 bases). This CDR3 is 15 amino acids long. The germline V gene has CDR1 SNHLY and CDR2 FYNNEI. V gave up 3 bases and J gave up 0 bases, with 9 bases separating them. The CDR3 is CASSDYRLAKNIQYF. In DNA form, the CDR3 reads TGTGCCAGCAGTGACTACAGGCTAGCCAAAAACATTCAGTACTTC.

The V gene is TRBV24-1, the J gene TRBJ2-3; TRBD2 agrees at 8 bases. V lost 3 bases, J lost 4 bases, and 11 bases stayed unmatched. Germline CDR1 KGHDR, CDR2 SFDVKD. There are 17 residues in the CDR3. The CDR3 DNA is TGTGCCACCAGTGATATCCGTAGCGGGAAGGTTGCAGATACGCAGTATTTT. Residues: CATSDIRSGKVADTQYF.

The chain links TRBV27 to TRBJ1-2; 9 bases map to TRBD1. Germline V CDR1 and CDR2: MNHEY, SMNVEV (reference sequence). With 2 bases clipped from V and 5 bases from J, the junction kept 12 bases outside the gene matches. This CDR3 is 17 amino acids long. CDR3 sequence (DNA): TGTGCCAGCAGTTTAAACCCGACGGGACAGGGATCGTATGGCTACACCTTC. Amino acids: CASSLNPTGQGSYGYTF.

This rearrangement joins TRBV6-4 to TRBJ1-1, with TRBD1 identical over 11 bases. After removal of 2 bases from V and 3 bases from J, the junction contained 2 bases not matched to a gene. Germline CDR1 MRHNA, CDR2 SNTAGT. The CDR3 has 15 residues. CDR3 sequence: CASSDGTGGDTEAFF. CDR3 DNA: TGTGCCAGCAGTGACGGGACAGGGGGAGACACTGAAGCTTTCTTT.

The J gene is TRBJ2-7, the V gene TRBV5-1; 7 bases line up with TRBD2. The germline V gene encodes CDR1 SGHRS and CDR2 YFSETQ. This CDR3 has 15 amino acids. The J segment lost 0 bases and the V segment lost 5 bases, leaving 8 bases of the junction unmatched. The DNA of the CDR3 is TGCGCCAGCAGGCTCGAGCGGGACTTCTCCTACGAGCAGTACTTC. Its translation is CASRLERDFSYEQYF.

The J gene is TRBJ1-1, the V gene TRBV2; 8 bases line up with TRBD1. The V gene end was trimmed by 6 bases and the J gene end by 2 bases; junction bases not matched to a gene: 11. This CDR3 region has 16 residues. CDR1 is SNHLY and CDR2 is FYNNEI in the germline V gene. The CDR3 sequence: CASSGGTGRGNTEAFF. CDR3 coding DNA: TGTGCCAGCAGCGGAGGGACAGGCCGCGGTAACACTGAAGCTTTCTTT. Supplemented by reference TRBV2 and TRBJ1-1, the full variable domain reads EPEVTQTPSHQVTQMGQEVILRCVPISNHLYFYWYRQILGQKVEFLVSFYNNEISEKSEIFDDQFSVERPDGSNFTLKIRSTKLEDSAMYFCASSGGTGRGNTEAFFGQGTRLTVV.

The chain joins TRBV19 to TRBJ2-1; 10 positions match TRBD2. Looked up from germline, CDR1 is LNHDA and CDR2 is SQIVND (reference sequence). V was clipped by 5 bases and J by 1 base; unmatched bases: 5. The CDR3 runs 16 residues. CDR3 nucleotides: TGTGCCAGTAGTGAGCGGGAGGGCCTGTCCTACAATGAGCAGTTCTTC. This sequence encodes CASSEREGLSYNEQFF.

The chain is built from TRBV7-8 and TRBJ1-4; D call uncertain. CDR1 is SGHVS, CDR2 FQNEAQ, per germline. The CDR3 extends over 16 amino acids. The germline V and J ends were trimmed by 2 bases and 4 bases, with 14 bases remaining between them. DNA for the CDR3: TGTGCCAGCAGCTTAACCTCGGGAGCCAATAATGAAAAACTGTTTTTT. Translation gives CASSLTSGANNEKLFF.

The CDR3 nucleotides read TGTGCCAGCACCCCAGACAGGGGCGGGACCCAGTACTTC. Translated: CASTPDRGGTQYF. The chain uses TRBV6-5 and TRBJ2-5; 8 bases fit TRBD1. Germline V gene sequence: CDR1 MNHEY, CDR2 SVGAGI. This CDR3 is built from 13 residues. V was pared by 7 bases and J by 7 bases, with 8 bases of the junction left unmatched.

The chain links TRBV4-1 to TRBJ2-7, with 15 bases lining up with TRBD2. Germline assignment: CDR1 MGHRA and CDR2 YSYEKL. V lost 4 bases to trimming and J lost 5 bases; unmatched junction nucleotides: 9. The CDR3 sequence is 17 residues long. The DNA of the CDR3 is TGCGCCAGCAGCCGGACTAGCGGGAGGGCCGATTCCGACGAGCAGTACTTC. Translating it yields CASSRTSGRADSDEQYF.

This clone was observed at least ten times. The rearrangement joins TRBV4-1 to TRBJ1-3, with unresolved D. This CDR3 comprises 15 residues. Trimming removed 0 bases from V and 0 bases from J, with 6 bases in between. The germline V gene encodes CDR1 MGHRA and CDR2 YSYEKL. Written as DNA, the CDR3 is TGCGCCAGCAGCCAAGATGACTTCTCTGGAAACACCATATATTTT. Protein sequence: CASSQDDFSGNTIYF.

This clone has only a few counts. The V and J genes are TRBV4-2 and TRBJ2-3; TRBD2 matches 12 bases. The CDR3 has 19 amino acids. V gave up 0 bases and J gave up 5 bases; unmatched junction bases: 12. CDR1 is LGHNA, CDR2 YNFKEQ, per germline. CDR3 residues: CASSQERGGLAGRRDTQYF. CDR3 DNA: TGTGCCAGCAGCCAAGAGAGGGGTGGACTAGCGGGGAGGCGAGATACGCAGTATTTT.

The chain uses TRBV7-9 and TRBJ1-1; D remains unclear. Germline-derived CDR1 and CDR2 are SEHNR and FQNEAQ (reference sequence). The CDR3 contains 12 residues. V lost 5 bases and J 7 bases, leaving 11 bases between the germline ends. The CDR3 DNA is TGTGCCAGCAGCGACCTTCCGGGTGAAGCTTTCTTT. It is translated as CASSDLPGEAFF.

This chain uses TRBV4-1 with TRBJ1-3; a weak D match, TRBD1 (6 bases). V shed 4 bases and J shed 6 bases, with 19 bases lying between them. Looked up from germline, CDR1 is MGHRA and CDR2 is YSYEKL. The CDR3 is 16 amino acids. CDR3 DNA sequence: TGCGCCAGCAGCCCCGATAGGACAGAAGGGTCAAACACCATATATTTT. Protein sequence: CASSPDRTEGSNTIYF.